The following is a T cell receptor beta chain sequence with its context. Repertoires were generated with immunoSEQ multiplex PCR, while TCRdb's copy carries only in-frame clones and drops some. The data show around 31,000 clones, under 95% seen once. These data originate in a study of PD-1 and CTLA-4 blockade in melanoma. The germline gives CDR1 MDHEN, CDR2 SYDVKM. CDR3 length: 16 residues. V was trimmed by 8 bases and J by 8 bases, leaving 26 bases between them. The clonotype originates from a human donor with melanoma. The sequences come from CD8+ T cells from peripheral blood, collected from a patient given anti-PD-1 treatment. The chain joins TRBV28 to TRBJ2-3; D possibly corresponds to TRBD2 (6 bases). Written as DNA, the CDR3 is TGTGCCAGCTATAGGCGGGGCGGGCTAGCCCCAACTACGCAGTATTTT. Amino acid sequence: CASYRRGGLAPTTQYF.